Listed here are 7 T cell receptor beta chains from one sample, sequenced in a study of shared clonotypes between healthy human individuals. TCRdb's table, derived via immunoSEQ multiplex PCR, lists solely in-frame clones and lacks some. Here the sample spans about 980,000 clones, approximately 80% being singletons. The sequenced sample was memory CD4+ T cells sorted from blood. Subset indicated: CD45RA-negative fraction. These receptors all come from a man between 18 and 35 years old in good health.

This clone was observed once. The chain recombines TRBV6-5 with TRBJ1-2; D call uncertain. CDR1 is MNHEY, CDR2 SVGAGI, per germline. CDR3 length: 15 amino acids. The V gene lost 2 bases and the J gene lost 3 bases, with 13 bases spanning the gap. CDR3 region: CASSYVSRSDYGYTF. For the CDR3, the DNA is TGTGCCAGCAGTTACGTCAGTAGAAGCGACTATGGCTACACCTTC.

The V and J genes are TRBV11-2 and TRBJ2-7; 8 positions match TRBD1. Per the germline V gene, CDR1 is SGHAT and CDR2 is FQNNGV. With 5 bases clipped from V and 3 bases from J, the junction kept 3 bases outside the gene matches. This CDR3 is built from 13 residues. The CDR3 loop is CASSKDRGYEQYF. The DNA for the CDR3 is TGTGCCAGCAGCAAAGACAGGGGCTACGAGCAGTACTTC.

This sequence joins TRBV6-1 and TRBJ2-4; D gene uncertain. Trimming cost V 8 bases and J 0 bases, with 14 bases left between them. The CDR3 is made up of 15 amino acids. CDR1 is MNHNS, CDR2 SASEGT, per germline. The CDR3 region is CASAPSSLAKNIQYF. The CDR3 DNA follows: TGTGCCAGCGCGCCCAGTAGTCTAGCCAAAAACATTCAGTACTTC.

J is TRBJ1-2 and V is TRBV28; D not certain. CDR3 size: 14 residues. V lost 4 bases to trimming and J lost 0 bases, with 9 bases between them. Germline CDR1 MDHEN, CDR2 SYDVKM. The CDR3 loop reads CASSWVHTNYGYTF. The DNA of the CDR3 is TGTGCCAGCAGTTGGGTTCATACTAACTATGGCTACACCTTC.

The chain carries TRBV2 and TRBJ2-1; D is possibly TRBD1 (6 bases). Germline V CDR1 and CDR2: SNHLY, FYNNEI. CDR3 length equals 14 residues. The germline V and J ends were trimmed by 8 bases and 4 bases, with 15 bases remaining between them. The CDR3 nucleotides read TGTGCCAGCCCACCCGGGACATATTACAATGAGCAGTTCTTC. Amino acid sequence: CASPPGTYYNEQFF.

On this clone: Germline is not matched at one junction end, which may reflect a read error. The V and J genes are TRBV7-7 and TRBJ2-5; D might be TRBD2 (5 bases). In germline, CDR1 is SSHAT, CDR2 FNYEAQ (reference sequence). The CDR3 consists of 13 residues. CDR3 region: CASSRSGQETQYF. The CDR3 bases are TGTGCTAGCAGCAGAAGCGGTCAAGAGACCCAGTACTTC.

The chain has TRBV4-1 and TRBJ1-6; D unclear. The CDR3 contains 15 residues. Trimming cost V 2 bases and J 7 bases, with 12 bases left between them. Germline CDR1 MGHRA, CDR2 YSYEKL. The CDR3 is CASSQRYQPNSPLHF. For the CDR3, the DNA is TGCGCCAGCAGCCAAAGGTATCAGCCGAATTCACCCCTCCACTTT.